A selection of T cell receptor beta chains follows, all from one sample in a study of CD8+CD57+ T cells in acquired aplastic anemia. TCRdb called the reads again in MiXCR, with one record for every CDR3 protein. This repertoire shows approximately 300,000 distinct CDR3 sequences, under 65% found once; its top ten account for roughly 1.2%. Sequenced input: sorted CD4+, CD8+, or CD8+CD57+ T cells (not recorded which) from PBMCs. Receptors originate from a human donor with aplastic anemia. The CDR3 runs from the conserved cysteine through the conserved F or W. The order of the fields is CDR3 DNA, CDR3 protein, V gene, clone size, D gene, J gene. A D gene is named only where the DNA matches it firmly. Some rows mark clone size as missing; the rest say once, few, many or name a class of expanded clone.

TGTGCCACCAGCAGAGATAAAGGCTCTAATGAAAAACTGTTTTTT CATSRDKGSNEKLFF TRBV15 - - TRBJ1-4
TGTGCCAGCAGCTTGGCGGGCCTCACCGGGGAGCTGTTTTTT CASSLAGLTGELFF TRBV5-4 many - TRBJ2-2
TGTGCCAGCAGCTTAAAGCCTCTAGCGGGGGCGACCCAAGAGACCCAGTACTTC CASSLKPLAGATQETQYF TRBV7-2 - TRBD2 TRBJ2-5
TGCAGTGCTAGAGATGAGGCTAGCGGTAAAAACATTCAGTACTTC CSARDEASGKNIQYF TRBV20-1 many TRBD2 TRBJ2-4
TGTGCCAGCAGCCCCGCTTTGCCAGATACGCAGTATTTT CASSPALPDTQYF TRBV5-5 many - TRBJ2-3
TGTGCCACCGGGGGGGCGACAGATACGCAGTATTTT CATGGATDTQYF TRBV24-1 - - TRBJ2-3
TGTGCCAGCAGTTTAAAGGGACAGGAAGGTTACGAGCAGTACTTC CASSLKGQEGYEQYF TRBV2 - TRBD1 TRBJ2-7
TGTGCCAGCAGCCAAGATCGTGGGGTTACCTACAATGAGCAGTTCTTC CASSQDRGVTYNEQFF TRBV14 - - TRBJ2-1
TGTGCCAGCAGCCCGTCTAGCGTCATCAACACCGGGGAGCTGTTTTTT CASSPSSVINTGELFF TRBV5-8 many - TRBJ2-2
TGTGCCAGCAGTCACGCCAGCGACAATGAGCAGTTCTTC CASSHASDNEQFF TRBV5-5 - - TRBJ2-1
TGCAGCGTTGAAGATTCGGGGGGCCACCCCTCCTACGAGCAGTACTTC CSVEDSGGHPSYEQYF TRBV29-1 few - TRBJ2-7
TGTGCCAGTAGTCCCAAGACTAGCGGGAACAATGAGCAGTTCTTC CASSPKTSGNNEQFF TRBV19 - TRBD2 TRBJ2-1
TGTGCCACCAGTGATCTAGCGGGGATCAATGAGCAGTTCTTC CATSDLAGINEQFF TRBV24-1 - TRBD2 TRBJ2-1
TGCAGCGTTGAAATGCCGGAAGAGGCTGAAGCTTTCTTT CSVEMPEEAEAFF TRBV29-1 few - TRBJ1-1
TGTGCCAGCAGCACGTATAGCGGGAGCTCCTACAATGAGCAGTTCTTC CASSTYSGSSYNEQFF TRBV7-3 - TRBD2 TRBJ2-1
TGTGCCAGTAGTATAGCCACGACAGGGGAGGGCTACACCTTC CASSIATTGEGYTF TRBV19 - TRBD1 TRBJ1-2
TGCAGTGCTAGAGGGGGGGAAGGTGGCTACACCTTC CSARGGEGGYTF TRBV20-1 - - TRBJ1-2
TGTGCCAGCAGCTTATCGGGCGACAATGAGCAGTATTTT CASSLSGDNEQYF TRBV7-3 - - TRBJ2-3
TGTGCCACCAGCAAAAGACAGGTAGACACTGAAGCTTTCTTT CATSKRQVDTEAFF TRBV15 - - TRBJ1-1
TGTGCCAGTAGTGTCGGACGCACAGATACGCAGTATTTT CASSVGRTDTQYF TRBV19 few - TRBJ2-3
TGTGCCAGCAGCCAAGATAGTTTTCAGGGAGAGACCCAGTACTTC CASSQDSFQGETQYF TRBV3-1 many - TRBJ2-5
TGTGCCAGTAGTATGGCTCTCGGGGTAGTTGGACAGCCCCAGCATTTT CASSMALGVVGQPQHF TRBV19 few - TRBJ1-5
TGCAGTGCTAGCGCCAGCGCTACCTACGAGCAGTACTTC CSASASATYEQYF TRBV20-1 - - TRBJ2-7
TGTGCCACCAGCAGCGGGACTAGCGGGACCTACGAGCAGTACTTC CATSSGTSGTYEQYF TRBV15 - TRBD2 TRBJ2-7
TGTGCCAGCAGTCCACCTCTCTCCTACGAGCAGTACTTC CASSPPLSYEQYF TRBV2 - - TRBJ2-7
TGTGCCAGCACTCAACAGGGGGGCAGCTCCTACGAGCAGTACTTC CASTQQGGSSYEQYF TRBV5-4 - TRBD1 TRBJ2-7
TGTGCCAGCAGCTTCCGGACAGGGGGGGTGAACAATGAGCAGTTCTTC CASSFRTGGVNNEQFF TRBV11-2 many TRBD1 TRBJ2-1
TGTGCCAGCAGGGAACAGGGAACGGGGACTATGAGGGGCTACACCTTC CASREQGTGTMRGYTF TRBV2 - - TRBJ1-2
TGTGCCAGTAGTGCGAGACAGCACACTGAAGCTTTCTTT CASSARQHTEAFF TRBV19 - - TRBJ1-1
TGCAGTGCTAGAGGTGGGACAGGGTTGGCGCCCGATAGCAATCAGCCCCAGCATTTT CSARGGTGLAPDSNQPQHF TRBV20-1 - TRBD1 TRBJ1-5
TGCGCCAGCAGCCAAGTTGCGAGCCCCAGCACAGATACGCAGTATTTT CASSQVASPSTDTQYF TRBV4-1 many - TRBJ2-3
TGTGCCAGCAGCCCAATTCTCTACGAGCAGTACTTC CASSPILYEQYF TRBV12-3/TRBV12-4 few - TRBJ2-7
TGTGCCAGCAGCGTGGAGGACACCATATATTTT CASSVEDTIYF TRBV3-1 many - TRBJ1-3
TGTGCCAGCAGCTTAGGAGTCGGGATGGTCGGCGGGGAGCTGTTTTTT CASSLGVGMVGGELFF TRBV7-8 many - TRBJ2-2
TGCGCCAGCAGCCCCACGACTAGCGGGGCAGGAGAGACCCAGTACTTC CASSPTTSGAGETQYF TRBV5-1 many TRBD2 TRBJ2-5
TGTGCCAGCAGCGTCCAGACTAGCGGCTACAATGAGCAGTTCTTC CASSVQTSGYNEQFF TRBV9 - TRBD2 TRBJ2-1
TGCAGTGCTCGGGGACCCCGGGACTACGAGCAGTACTTC CSARGPRDYEQYF TRBV20-1 - - TRBJ2-7
TGTGCCAGTAGTATCCCGGGACAGGGGAGCTACGAGCAGTACTTC CASSIPGQGSYEQYF TRBV19 once TRBD1 TRBJ2-7
TGCGCCAGCAGTGAGTCGTCCTCGGCACGGGGCTACACCTTC CASSESSSARGYTF TRBV10-2 few - TRBJ1-2
TGTGCCAGCAGCCGAACCACGACTAGCGGTACGCAGTATTTT CASSRTTTSGTQYF TRBV7-9 - TRBD2 TRBJ2-3
TGTGCCAGCAGCTCCCACAGCGGGACAGGGGTAAACACTGAAGCTTTCTTT CASSSHSGTGVNTEAFF TRBV9 - TRBD1 TRBJ1-1
TGCGCCAGCAGCCACGGGAGGGCGGGCGGACAAGAGACCCAGTACTTC CASSHGRAGGQETQYF TRBV5-1 few TRBD2 TRBJ2-5
TGTGCCAGCAGCCTCGGACAGGGGGCGACCTATGGCTACACCTTC CASSLGQGATYGYTF TRBV7-8 - TRBD1 TRBJ1-2
TGCAGTGCTAGTGATTCACGGGACAGGGGACCTCCTAACTATGGCTACACCTTC CSASDSRDRGPPNYGYTF TRBV20-1 - TRBD1 TRBJ1-2
TGTGCCACCAGCAGGGGGACCGGAGGGCCACAGGACGAGCAGTTCTTC CATSRGTGGPQDEQFF TRBV15 few - TRBJ2-1
TGTGCCAGCAACCTCGGAGCGGGAGCGGTCTACAATGAGCAGTTCTTC CASNLGAGAVYNEQFF TRBV11-1 many TRBD2 TRBJ2-1
TGTGCCAGCAGTGAAAACAGGGTAGACCTCGAGCAGTACTTC CASSENRVDLEQYF TRBV6-6 - - TRBJ2-7
TGTGCCAGCAGTGGACAGGGGAGGGAGGGCTACACCTTC CASSGQGREGYTF TRBV2 - TRBD1 TRBJ1-2
TGTGCCAGCAGTGAACTAGCGAGGGATACGCAGTATTTT CASSELARDTQYF TRBV2 - - TRBJ2-3
TGCGCCAGTATTCCGGGACAGGGGAACTACGAGCAGTACTTC CASIPGQGNYEQYF TRBV10-1 - TRBD1 TRBJ2-7
TGCAGTCCCCTAGGTACAGGCTCTTCGATCTCACCCCTCCACTTT CSPLGTGSSISPLHF TRBV20-1 few - TRBJ1-6
TGTGCCATCACTGGGGCGGACCCTAGCACAGATACGCAGTATTTT CAITGADPSTDTQYF TRBV10-3 many - TRBJ2-3
TGTGCCAGCAGCTTAGACATAGGCAATCAGCCCCAGCATTTT CASSLDIGNQPQHF TRBV7-8 - - TRBJ1-5
TGTGCCAGCAGTTTCGGTCCACAGGGGAAGGGTACCTTC CASSFGPQGKGTF TRBV28 - TRBD1 TRBJ1-2
TGTGCCAGCAGTCAGCCTGGCGGGAGCCCCACAGATACGCAGTATTTT CASSQPGGSPTDTQYF TRBV5-4 - TRBD2 TRBJ2-3